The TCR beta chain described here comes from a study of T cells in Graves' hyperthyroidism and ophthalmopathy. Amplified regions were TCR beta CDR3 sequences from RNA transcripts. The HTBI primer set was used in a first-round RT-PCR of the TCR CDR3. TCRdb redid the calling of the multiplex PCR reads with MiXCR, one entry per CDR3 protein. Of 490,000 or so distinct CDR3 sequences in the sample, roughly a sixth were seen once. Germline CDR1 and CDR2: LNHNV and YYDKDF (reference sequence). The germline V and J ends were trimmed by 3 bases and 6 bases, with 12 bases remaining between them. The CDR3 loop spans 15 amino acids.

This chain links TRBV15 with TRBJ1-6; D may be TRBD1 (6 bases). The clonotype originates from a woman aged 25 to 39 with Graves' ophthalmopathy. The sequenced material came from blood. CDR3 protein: CATSSPGQSNSPLHF. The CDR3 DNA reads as TGTGCCACCAGCAGCCCCGGACAGAGTAATTCACCCCTCCACTTT.